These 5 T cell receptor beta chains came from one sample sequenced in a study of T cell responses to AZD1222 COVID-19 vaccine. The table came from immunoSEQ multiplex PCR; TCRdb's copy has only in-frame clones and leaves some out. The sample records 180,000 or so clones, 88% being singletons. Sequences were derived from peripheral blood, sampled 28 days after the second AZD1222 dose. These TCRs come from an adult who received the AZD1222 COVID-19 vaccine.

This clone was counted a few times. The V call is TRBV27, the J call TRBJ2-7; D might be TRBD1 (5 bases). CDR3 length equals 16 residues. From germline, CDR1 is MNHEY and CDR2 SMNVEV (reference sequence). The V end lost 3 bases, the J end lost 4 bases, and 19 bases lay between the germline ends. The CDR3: CASSLRRRQNPYEQYF. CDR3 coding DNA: TGTGCCAGCAGTTTGAGGCGGAGACAGAACCCTTACGAGCAGTACTTC.

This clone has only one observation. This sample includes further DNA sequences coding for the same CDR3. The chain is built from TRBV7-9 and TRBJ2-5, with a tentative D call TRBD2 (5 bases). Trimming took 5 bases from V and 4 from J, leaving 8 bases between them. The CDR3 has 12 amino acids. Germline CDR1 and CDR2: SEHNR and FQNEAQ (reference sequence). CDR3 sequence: CASSPSPETQYF. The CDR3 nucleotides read TGTGCCAGCAGCCCTAGCCCAGAGACCCAGTACTTC.

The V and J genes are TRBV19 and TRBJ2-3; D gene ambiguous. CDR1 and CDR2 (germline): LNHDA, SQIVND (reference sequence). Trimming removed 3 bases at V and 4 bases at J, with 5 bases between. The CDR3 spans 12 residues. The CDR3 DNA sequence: TGTGCCAGTAGTATCTCGGCAGATACGCAGTATTTT. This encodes CASSISADTQYF.

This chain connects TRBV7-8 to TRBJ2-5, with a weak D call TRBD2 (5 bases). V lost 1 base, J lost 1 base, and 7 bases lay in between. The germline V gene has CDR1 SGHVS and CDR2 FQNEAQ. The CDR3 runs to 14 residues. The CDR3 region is CASSLVTIQETQYF. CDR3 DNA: TGTGCCAGCAGCTTAGTGACTATCCAAGAGACCCAGTACTTC.

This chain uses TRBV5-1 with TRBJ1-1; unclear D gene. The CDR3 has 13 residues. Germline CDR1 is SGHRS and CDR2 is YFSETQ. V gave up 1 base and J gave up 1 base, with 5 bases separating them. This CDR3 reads CASSLFGNTEAFF. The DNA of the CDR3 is TGCGCCAGCAGCTTGTTTGGGAACACTGAAGCTTTCTTT.